This T cell receptor beta chain was captured in a study of blood T cell repertoires in COVID-19. Overall study context: The United States, Italy and Spain were the sources of the acute and convalescent COVID-19 samples.

Germline-derived CDR1 and CDR2 are SGHAT and FQNNGV. The CDR3 spans 18 residues. V was clipped by 0 bases and J by 3 bases, with 20 bases between them. Profiling relied on immunoSEQ multiplex PCR, and the TCRdb table lists in-frame clones only, not all of them. The repertoire holds around 170,000 clones, with around three quarters as singletons. Sequenced sample: peripheral blood. The clonotype was recovered from a man in his 70s with active or convalescent COVID-19. The rearrangement joins TRBV11-2 to TRBJ2-5; D not certain. DNA for the CDR3: TGTGCCAGCAGCTTAGATAGTTCTTGGGCTGGGTGGGAAGAGACCCAGTACTTC. Translating gives CASSLDSSWAGWEETQYF.